The present entry profiles one T cell receptor beta chain with its context. These data are taken from a study of shared clonotypes between healthy human individuals. Original handling: Junction-only sequences produced by ImmunoSEQ had no quality scores, so filtering differed. TCRdb's table, derived via immunoSEQ multiplex PCR, lists solely in-frame clones and lacks some. Clonal size and the V and J genes are those of that table, whereas D and trimming came from the DNA. The profile shows over 2 million clones, just under 95% of them singletons. CDR3 length: 15 residues. Per the germline V gene, CDR1 is SEHNR and CDR2 is FQNEAQ (reference sequence). V was cut by 4 bases and J by 1 base, with 13 bases left in between. CD45RO-negative CD8 cells positively selected for CCR7 made up the naive population, which excluded terminally differentiated effector memory CD45RA+ cells.

The clonotype comes from a young man in good health. The sequenced sample was naive CD8+ T cells sorted from blood. The rearrangement joins TRBV7-9 to TRBJ1-1; D possibly corresponds to TRBD1 (6 bases). The CDR3 nucleotides are TGTGCCAGCAGCTCAAACAGGGAGGGGAACACTGAAGCTTTCTTT. The encoded protein is CASSSNREGNTEAFF.